The entry that follows covers one T cell receptor beta chain sequence. Its cognate antigen is unknown. The data are from a study of T cells in Graves' hyperthyroidism and ophthalmopathy. Amplified TCR beta CDR3 regions came from RNA transcripts. TCR CDR3 underwent first-round RT-PCR with the HTBI primer set. TCRdb fed the multiplex PCR reads into MiXCR, producing one record per CDR3 protein. Of approximately 370,000 distinct CDR3 sequences in the sample, 15% were seen once. The V end was cut by 0 bases, the J end by 1 base, with 10 bases between. Germline V CDR1 and CDR2: SGHRS, YFSETQ. The CDR3 runs 16 residues. Study-wide findings and caveats: The model identified upcoming ophthalmopathy a median 6.5 months ahead of onset.

Sequencing input: blood. The chain couples TRBV5-1 to TRBJ2-2; D gene uncertain. The receptor was derived from a woman in her twenties or thirties with Graves' hyperthyroidism. Here the CDR3 reads CASSLAATKNTGELFF. CDR3 DNA: TGCGCCAGCAGCTTGGCCGCAACCAAGAACACCGGGGAGCTGTTTTTT.